Sequencing of this T cell receptor (beta chain) was carried out in a study of T-cell reconstitution after alpha-beta-depleted transplantation in children. Study-level findings and limits: Alpha-beta T cells present about two months after transplant were reported to originate from several hundred expanded graft clones. Diversity of TCRbeta at day 60 was high in some patients, arising from surviving recipient T cells and thymic progenitors.

This clonotype was seen a handful of times. What it binds is not known. Molecular barcoding with unique molecular identifiers was used for the TCRbeta library. TCRdb ran MiXCR on the PCR reads and lists one entry per CDR3 protein. The sample lists roughly 490,000 distinct CDR3 sequences, over 10% occurring once. The origin of this receptor is a female patient aged 2-9 years who had a stem cell transplant for aplastic anemia, so the T cells may come from the graft donor. The specimen was PBMCs, mostly from graft donor cells, collected 180 days after TCRalphabeta/CD19-depleted stem cell transplant.

CDR3 DNA sequence: TGTGCCACCAGCAGAGATCGAGGGCTAGCGGGAGCGGGGCAGTTCTTC. It is translated as CATSRDRGLAGAGQFF. The chain couples TRBV15 to TRBJ2-1; 10 nucleotides align to TRBD2. Unmatched junction bases numbered 11, after V lost 0 bases and J lost 12 bases. The CDR3 totals 16 residues. In germline, CDR1 is LNHNV, CDR2 YYDKDF (reference sequence). The full variable domain, its missing parts supplied by reference TRBV15 and TRBJ2-1, is DAMVIQNPRYQVTQFGKPVTLSCSQTLNHNVMYWYQQKSSQAPKLLFHYYDKDFNNEADTPDNFQSRRPNTSFCFLDIRSPGLGDTAMYLCATSRDRGLAGAGQFFGPGTRLTVL.